This entry describes one T cell receptor (beta chain). V was clipped by 5 bases and J by 0 bases, with 14 bases between them. CDR1 is MNHEY and CDR2 is SMNVEV in the germline V gene (reference sequence). This CDR3 is 16 amino acids long. This sample stems from a study of T cell changes during pregnancy in multiple sclerosis. Assay used: immunoSEQ multiplex PCR; TCRdb lists only in-frame clones, some missing. The profile covers 32,000 or so clones, with 85% to 95% appearing a single time and 0.3% to 0.4% taken by the ten largest. The material sequenced was CD4+ T cells from peripheral blood mononuclear cells, taken in the second trimester of pregnancy. This receptor was obtained from a female donor with multiple sclerosis, enrolled in a pregnancy study. The rearrangement joins TRBV27 to TRBJ2-1; D not certain. CDR3 loop: CASSLRDGGSYNEQFF. CDR3 DNA: TGTGCCAGCAGTCTTCGAGACGGCGGCTCCTACAATGAGCAGTTCTTC.